This entry describes one T cell receptor (beta chain). Its antigen is not yet known. There are no base qualities to consult, and no much larger clone falls within one base. The donors were included in the validation cohort of over a hundred subjects, a group kept apart from the approximately 650-subject first cohort. Receptor libraries were prepared by the immunoSEQ multiplex PCR assay. In the original analysis: A statistical classification framework was built to diagnose cytomegalovirus status from the catalog of TCR beta chain sequences. TCRdb carries this immuneACCESS record with in-frame sequences only. Its versions omit some clonotypes, under half of them owing to an unresolved V gene in the studies checked, with the rest unexplained. V and J calls and clone size are copied from that table; D and trimming were computed from the DNA. This sample lists about 360,000 clones; around 86% were detected once. The ten largest clones capture about 0.8% of the sample.

V lost 5 bases and J lost 11 bases; the stretch between them is 18 bases long. The CDR3 numbers 13 residues from cysteine through phenylalanine. Just the 39-base CDR3 DNA is kept, in frame starting at base 1. The germline V gene yields MDHEN for CDR1 and SYDVKM for CDR2. The sample comes from a study of cytomegalovirus exposure and HLA in healthy donors (dated by TCRdb to 2015 to 2018). Regarding the research as a whole: A later analysis indicated that the roughly 120 validation repertoires were generated on the platform also employed for the 670 or so repertoires of the first cohort. To predict cytomegalovirus infection status, the study brought together high-throughput TCR immunosequencing, statistical association of individual TCRs with disease status, and machine learning. The study aimed to test whether cataloging public T cell receptors could reveal signatures of past pathogen exposure. Besides the first cohort of 500 to 700 subjects, a separate validation cohort made up of over 100 different subjects was used. What the work shows at the level of the full study, not this receptor alone: The authors suggested that the approach could potentially be generalized to other disease states and immunological phenotypes. In vitro tests confirmed that a few of the cytomegalovirus-associated TCR beta chains recognize cytomegalovirus antigens. In both the original and validation cohorts, the classifier was reported to diagnose cytomegalovirus status with high specificity and sensitivity. The study listed 170 or so TCR beta chains as associated with cytomegalovirus. The validation cohort had no HLA typing available for a later analysis, so co-occurrence within that cohort was assessed over all 130 or so repertoires. In a later analysis, TCRs clustered in the first cohort were found to also tend to co-occur in the roughly 120 validation repertoires, with approximately 95% of cluster scores above 0. Most TCR sequences were observed very rarely across donors, whereas some public TCRs were present in many individuals.

The chain employs TRBV28 and TRBJ1-1; a tentative D call is TRBD1 (6 bases match). The sample consisted of PBMCs. This clonotype originated in a woman between 18 and 29 years old in good health and CMV-seronegative. The DNA reads TGTGCCAGCAGTCTCCCGGGGAGGGGGGATGCTTTCTTT. The translation is CASSLPGRGDAFF.